This TCR beta chain originates from a study of Ad26.COV2.S vaccination and SARS-CoV-2 variants. Treatment: over 15 received Ad26.COV2.S at low or high dose, single or two shots; 5 received placebo; per-sample allocation not given. At day 63 after the first vaccine or placebo injection, samples were drawn. This vaccine is an Ad26 vector that expresses the Wuhan-strain SARS-CoV-2 spike. Sequenced by immunoSEQ multiplex PCR; TCRdb stores in-frame clones only, minus some. The sample lists 440,000 or so clones; about 90% were seen once. The germline V and J ends were trimmed by 1 base and 2 bases, with 6 bases remaining between them. This CDR3 is 15 amino acids long. The germline V gene encodes CDR1 SGHTA and CDR2 FQGNSA.

Source: peripheral blood, taken in a trial of Ad26.COV2.S vaccine versus placebo. The TCR originated in a person between 18 and 65 years old who received the Ad26.COV2.S COVID-19 vaccine or a placebo. This chain joins TRBV7-2 and TRBJ2-6; D possibly corresponds to TRBD1 (6 bases). The CDR3 sequence: CASSLGGPGANVLTF. As DNA, the CDR3 is TGTGCCAGCAGCTTAGGGGGGCCTGGGGCCAACGTCCTGACTTTC.